The 23 T cell receptor beta chains below were found in one sample sequenced in a study of blood T cell repertoires in COVID-19. Profiled with immunoSEQ multiplex PCR; TCRdb holds only in-frame clones, not every one. The sample has roughly 170,000 clones; roughly 83% are singletons. Sequenced input: PBMCs or T cells enriched from blood (not recorded which). The receptors shown here come from a woman aged 45 to 65 who had recovered from COVID-19.

The CDR3 DNA is TGCGCCAGCAGCCCCGGGACAGGGGGCGGGTTGGATCAGCCCCAGCATTTT. This translates into CASSPGTGGGLDQPQHF. The chain has TRBV5-1 and TRBJ1-5; 12 positions agree with TRBD1. CDR3 size: 17 residues. Per germline, CDR1 SGHRS and CDR2 YFSETQ. V dropped 4 bases and J dropped 5; count of bases not matched to a gene: 10.

This rearrangement joins TRBV9 to TRBJ1-5, with D uncertain. Germline CDR1 SGDLS, CDR2 YYNGEE. V lost 4 bases, J lost 1 base, and 6 bases lay in between. This CDR3 comprises 13 residues. The CDR3: CASSPASNQPQHF. The CDR3 nucleotides are TGTGCCAGCAGCCCAGCGAGCAATCAGCCCCAGCATTTT.

The table lists this clone with a count of one. The CDR3: CASSNPSGDCHEQYV. In DNA, the CDR3 is TGTGCCAGCAGCAATCCCTCGGGGGACTGCCACGAGCAGTACGTC. This rearrangement joins TRBV21-1 to TRBJ2-7; the table's D call of TRBD2 was not tested on the DNA. TRBV21-1 is noted as a pseudogene. The CDR3 covers 15 residues.

The rearrangement uses TRBV5-8 and TRBJ2-2; the D gene is possibly TRBD2 (6 bases). V was shortened by 4 bases and J by 6 bases, with 13 bases between the two germline ends. This CDR3 has 14 residues. The germline gives CDR1 SGHTS, CDR2 YDEGEE. The CDR3 here is CASSLPGDSGELFF. The CDR3 nucleotides read TGTGCCAGCAGCCTGCCGGGGGATTCCGGGGAGCTGTTTTTT.

The chain uses TRBV7-9 and TRBJ1-3; 10 bases map to TRBD1. Trimming took 5 bases from V and 8 from J; bases not matched to a gene: 9. Germline CDR1 reads SEHNR; CDR2 reads FQNEAQ (reference sequence). This CDR3 has 15 amino acids. Written as DNA, the CDR3 is TGTGCCAGCAGCCCCGGACAGGGGGAAGGGCACACCATATATTTT. Residues: CASSPGQGEGHTIYF.

This chain connects TRBV12-3 or TRBV12-4 to TRBJ1-1, with D possibly being TRBD1 (5 bases). Trimming cost V 4 bases and J 4 bases, with 10 bases left between them. The CDR3 covers 13 residues. CDR3 protein: CASSSQGFTEAFF. The CDR3 bases are TGTGCCAGCAGTTCCCAGGGATTCACTGAAGCTTTCTTT.

The sample holds many counts of this clone. The chain carries TRBV20-1 and TRBJ2-3; D possibly corresponds to TRBD2 (5 bases). The CDR3 loop spans 12 amino acids. Germline values: CDR1 DFQATT, CDR2 SNEGSKA (reference sequence). Trimming shortened V by 3 bases and J by 3 bases, and 7 bases separated the two germline ends. In nucleotides, the CDR3 is TGCAGTGCTAGTCCGGGAACAGATACGCAGTATTTT. Translated, it gives CSASPGTDTQYF.

V gene TRBV29-1 combines with J gene TRBJ2-5; 13 bases map to TRBD2. The germline CDR1 and CDR2 sequences are SQVTM and ANQGSEA. Trimming took 4 bases from V and 5 from J; bases not matched to a gene: 4. The CDR3 runs 14 residues. CDR3 sequence: CSVVTSGGAETQYF. As DNA, the CDR3 is TGCAGCGTTGTAACTAGCGGGGGGGCCGAGACCCAGTACTTC.

Only one count was recorded for this clone. J is TRBJ1-5 and V is TRBV11-2, with a possible D match to TRBD1 (6 bases). The V gene's germline CDR1 is SGHAT and CDR2 FQNNGV. There are 13 residues in the CDR3. V lost 5 bases and J 6 bases, leaving 11 bases between the germline ends. DNA of the CDR3: TGTGCCAGCAGCATTCACAGGGCTCAGCCCCAGCATTTT. Its protein is CASSIHRAQPQHF.

This clone occurred once. An end of the junction does not agree with germline; a read error may underlie this. The chain joins TRBV20-1 to TRBJ2-2; 11 nucleotides line up with TRBD2. This CDR3 has 16 residues. The germline CDR1 and CDR2 sequences are DFQATT and SNEGSKA (reference sequence). The chain's CDR3 is CSASPSGRPMNGELFF. DNA of the CDR3: TGCAGCGCTAGTCCTAGCGGGAGGCCTATGAACGGGGAGCTGTTTTTT.

The V gene is TRBV6-5, the J gene TRBJ1-6; tentatively, D is TRBD1 (6 bases). Trimming took 1 base from V and 6 from J, leaving 13 bases between them. CDR1 MNHEY and CDR2 SVGAGI come from the germline V gene. The CDR3 is 16 residues long. The CDR3: CASSYYRQVANSPLHF. In DNA, the CDR3 is TGTGCCAGCAGTTACTATAGACAGGTCGCTAATTCACCCCTCCACTTT.

The chain couples TRBV30 to TRBJ2-1, with a possible D match to TRBD2 (6 bases). Germline V gene lookup returns CDR1 GTSNPN and CDR2 SVGIG (reference sequence). The CDR3 totals 13 residues. Trimming cost V 2 bases and J 8 bases, with 13 bases left between them. This chain's CDR3 is CAWSRQGLDEQFF. CDR3 DNA sequence: TGTGCCTGGAGTAGGCAGGGACTCGATGAGCAGTTCTTC.

This clone has more than one count but fewer than ten. This chain joins TRBV19 and TRBJ2-7, with a tentative D call TRBD2 (5 bases). The CDR3 has 13 residues. CDR1 LNHDA and CDR2 SQIVND come from the germline V gene (reference sequence). The V gene lost 4 bases and the J gene lost 3 bases, with 10 bases spanning the gap. The CDR3 sequence: CASSRTGFYEQYV. CDR3 DNA sequence: TGTGCCAGTAGTAGGACGGGGTTCTACGAGCAGTACGTC.

The chain couples TRBV20-1 to TRBJ2-3; 12 bases are a match to TRBD2. V was pared by 3 bases and J by 4 bases, with 20 bases of the junction left unmatched. This CDR3 has 20 amino acids. CDR1 and CDR2 (germline): DFQATT, SNEGSKA (reference sequence). CDR3: CSASGSLWLAGGRLPDTQYF. The CDR3 region has the DNA TGCAGTGCTAGTGGCAGTTTATGGCTAGCGGGGGGGCGTCTCCCAGATACGCAGTATTTT.

The chain uses TRBV18 and TRBJ2-3, with 10 bases that match TRBD1. Looked up from germline, CDR1 is KGHSH and CDR2 is LQKENI. Trimming cost V 3 bases and J 3 bases; bases outside gene matches: 3. The CDR3 runs 15 residues. DNA for the CDR3: TGTGCCAGCTCACCGGACAGGGGGGGAACAGATACGCAGTATTTT. Amino acid sequence: CASSPDRGGTDTQYF.

The chain couples TRBV11-2 to TRBJ2-1, with D perhaps matching TRBD1 (5 bases). Trimming left V 5 bases short and J 9 bases short, with 14 bases between. Germline values: CDR1 SGHAT, CDR2 FQNNGV. The CDR3 sequence is 13 residues long. The CDR3 is CASSQGSVGEQFF. In nucleotides, the CDR3 is TGTGCCAGCAGCCAGGGTTCGGTTGGTGAGCAGTTCTTC.

There are a few counts of this clone. The chain carries TRBV7-9 and TRBJ1-2, with a weak D call TRBD1 (6 bases). The CDR3 is made up of 15 amino acids. The germline V gene has CDR1 SEHNR and CDR2 FQNEAQ (reference sequence). Trimming cost V 5 bases and J 0 bases, with 13 bases left between them. This CDR3 is CASSDQGKANYGYTF. The DNA for the CDR3 is TGTGCCAGCAGCGACCAGGGGAAGGCTAACTATGGCTACACCTTC.

The rearrangement links TRBV5-5 to TRBJ2-3, with 15 nucleotides matching TRBD2. From germline, CDR1 is SGHKS and CDR2 YYEKEE (reference sequence). Trimming cost V 0 bases and J 6 bases; bases outside gene matches: 2. The CDR3 spans 16 residues. The CDR3 protein is CASSLGTSGGADTQYF. Here the CDR3 DNA reads TGTGCCAGCAGCTTGGGGACTAGCGGGGGGGCCGATACGCAGTATTTT.

V gene TRBV19 combines with J gene TRBJ1-1; D unresolved. The V end was cut by 3 bases, the J end by 0 bases, with 8 bases between. The CDR3 spans 14 residues. Germline V gene sequence: CDR1 LNHDA, CDR2 SQIVND (reference sequence). The CDR3 protein is CASSIGLMNTEAFF. In DNA, the CDR3 is TGTGCCAGTAGTATTGGCCTCATGAACACTGAAGCTTTCTTT.

The J gene is TRBJ2-2, the V gene TRBV5-1; the D gene is possibly TRBD1 (6 bases). V shed 0 bases and J shed 5 bases, with 11 bases lying between them. The germline gives CDR1 SGHRS, CDR2 YFSETQ. The CDR3 length is 15 residues. This CDR3 is CASSLAVGTTGELFF. The CDR3, as DNA: TGCGCCAGCAGCTTGGCCGTTGGGACAACCGGGGAGCTGTTTTTT.

The chain carries TRBV3-1 (or the pseudogene TRBV3-2) and TRBJ1-1; no firm D call. In germline, CDR1 is LGHDT, CDR2 YNNKEL (reference sequence). There are 15 residues in the CDR3. Trimming took 0 bases from V and 4 from J, leaving 12 bases between them. The CDR3, as DNA: TGTGCCAGCAGCCAAGATGGCAGGATGGGCACTGAAGCTTTCTTT. Protein: CASSQDGRMGTEAFF.

The gene calls are TRBV4-1 and TRBJ2-5; TRBD2 aligns across 8 bases. There are 16 residues in the CDR3. CDR1 MGHRA and CDR2 YSYEKL come from the germline V gene. V was pared by 6 bases and J by 4 bases, with 13 bases of the junction left unmatched. CDR3 protein: CASSRTTSVRGETQYF. The CDR3 DNA is TGCGCCAGCAGTCGAACGACTAGCGTGCGGGGAGAGACCCAGTACTTC.

The rearrangement joins TRBV7-9 to TRBJ1-1; weak D call: TRBD1 (6 bases). The CDR3 runs 15 residues. In germline, CDR1 is SEHNR, CDR2 FQNEAQ (reference sequence). The V and J ends lost 5 bases and 0 bases respectively, with 13 bases between them. CDR3 residues: CASSIPQGMNTEAFF. In DNA form, the CDR3 reads TGTGCCAGCAGCATCCCACAGGGAATGAACACTGAAGCTTTCTTT.